These 6 T cell receptor beta chains were all obtained from the same sample, sequenced in a study of blood T cell repertoires in COVID-19. The protocol was immunoSEQ multiplex PCR, while the TCRdb copy is restricted to in-frame clones and leaves out a portion. The sample lists roughly 410,000 clones; 87% were seen once. Input material: peripheral blood. Receptors were obtained from a woman aged 60-70 years with COVID-19, enrolled during active disease.

J is TRBJ2-6 and V is TRBV9, with TRBD1 identical over 8 bases. Trimming cost V 4 bases and J 2 bases; bases outside gene matches: 5. Germline V gene lookup returns CDR1 SGDLS and CDR2 YYNGEE. The CDR3 is 16 amino acids. The DNA for the CDR3 is TGTGCCAGCAGCTCACACAGGGGGACTGGGGCCAACGTCCTGACTTTC. This gives the protein CASSSHRGTGANVLTF. The full variable domain, completed using reference TRBV9 and TRBJ2-6, is DSGVTQTPKHLITATGQRVTLRCSPRSGDLSVYWYQQSLDQGLQFLIQYYNGEERAKGNILERFSAQQFPDLHSELNLSSLELGDSALYFCASSSHRGTGANVLTFGAGSRLTVL.

The V and J genes are TRBV5-5 and TRBJ1-1, with D hard to call. The CDR3 has 14 amino acids. V was pared by 0 bases and J by 0 bases, with 6 bases between. CDR1 and CDR2 from the germline V gene are SGHKS and YYEKEE (reference sequence). In DNA, the CDR3 is TGTGCCAGCAGCTTGGCGCAGGTGAACACTGAAGCTTTCTTT. This sequence encodes CASSLAQVNTEAFF.

The count of this clone is one. The CDR3 coding sequence is TGTGCCAGCAGAACTCAGGGCCCGTTCACCGGGGAGCTGTTTTTT. Protein product: CASRTQGPFTGELFF. The V and J genes are TRBV28 and TRBJ2-2; D possibly corresponds to TRBD1 (5 bases). Germline V CDR1 and CDR2: MDHEN, SYDVKM. Deletions cut 6 bases from V and 4 bases from J, with 15 bases between. The CDR3 length is 15 residues.

The chain carries TRBV15 and TRBJ2-7; D possibly corresponds to TRBD1 (6 bases). CDR3 size: 16 residues. CDR1 and CDR2 (germline): LNHNV, YYDKDF (reference sequence). V lost 5 bases, J lost 0 bases, and 17 bases lay in between. The CDR3 loop is CATSLGSGQSSYEQYF. In nucleotides, the CDR3 is TGTGCCACCAGCCTTGGGTCCGGACAGAGCTCCTACGAGCAGTACTTC.

This chain uses TRBV6-4 with TRBJ2-1; TRBD1 is a possible D gene (6 bases). The CDR3 has 13 amino acids. The germline gives CDR1 MRHNA, CDR2 SNTAGT. Trimming took 3 bases from V and 9 from J, leaving 12 bases between them. The DNA for the CDR3 is TGTGCCAGCAGTGAGTACAGGGCCGGTGAGCAGTTCTTC. It specifies CASSEYRAGEQFF.

J is TRBJ1-5 and V is TRBV19; D ambiguous. Germline loops: CDR1 LNHDA, CDR2 SQIVND (reference sequence). The CDR3 extends over 13 amino acids. V shed 5 bases and J shed 7 bases, with 12 bases lying between them. The CDR3: CASSDRGSQPQHF. The DNA for the CDR3 is TGTGCCAGTAGTGACCGGGGTTCCCAGCCCCAGCATTTT.